This paragraph covers one TCR beta chain sequence. At one boundary the junction diverges from the germline segment, which might be a read error. The data stem from a study of cytomegalovirus exposure and HLA in healthy donors. The CDR3 extends over 15 amino acids. CDR1 SGHAT and CDR2 FQNNGV come from the germline V gene. Amplification used 60 Vbeta primers and 13 Jbeta primers. Using immunoSEQ multiplex PCR, the repertoire was profiled, and TCRdb retains in-frame clones only, with some absent. The sample lists about 120,000 clones; 60% to 70% were seen once. Sequenced input: PBMCs. The genes are TRBV11-2 and TRBJ2-1, with 7 bases matching TRBD2. The receptor was derived from a woman in her forties in good health and CMV-seropositive. CDR3 amino acids: CAGSYGGSSYNEQFF. DNA for the CDR3: TGTGCCGGCAGCTATGGCGGGAGCTCATACAATGAGCAGTTCTTC.